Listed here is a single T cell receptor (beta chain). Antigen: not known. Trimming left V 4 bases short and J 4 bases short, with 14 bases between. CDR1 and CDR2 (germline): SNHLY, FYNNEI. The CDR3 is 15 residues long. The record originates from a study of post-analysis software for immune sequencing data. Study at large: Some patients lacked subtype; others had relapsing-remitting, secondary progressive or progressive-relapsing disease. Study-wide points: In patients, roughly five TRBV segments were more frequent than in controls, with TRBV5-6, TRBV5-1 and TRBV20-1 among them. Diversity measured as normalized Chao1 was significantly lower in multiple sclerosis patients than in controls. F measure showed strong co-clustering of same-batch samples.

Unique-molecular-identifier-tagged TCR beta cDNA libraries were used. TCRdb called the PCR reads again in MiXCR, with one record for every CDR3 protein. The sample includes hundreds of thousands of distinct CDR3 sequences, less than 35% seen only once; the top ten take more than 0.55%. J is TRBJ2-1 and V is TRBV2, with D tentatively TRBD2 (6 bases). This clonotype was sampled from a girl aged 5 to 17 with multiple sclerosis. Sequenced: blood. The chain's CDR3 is CASSGWASEYNEQFF. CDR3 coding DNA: TGTGCCAGCAGTGGGTGGGCTAGCGAGTACAATGAGCAGTTCTTC.